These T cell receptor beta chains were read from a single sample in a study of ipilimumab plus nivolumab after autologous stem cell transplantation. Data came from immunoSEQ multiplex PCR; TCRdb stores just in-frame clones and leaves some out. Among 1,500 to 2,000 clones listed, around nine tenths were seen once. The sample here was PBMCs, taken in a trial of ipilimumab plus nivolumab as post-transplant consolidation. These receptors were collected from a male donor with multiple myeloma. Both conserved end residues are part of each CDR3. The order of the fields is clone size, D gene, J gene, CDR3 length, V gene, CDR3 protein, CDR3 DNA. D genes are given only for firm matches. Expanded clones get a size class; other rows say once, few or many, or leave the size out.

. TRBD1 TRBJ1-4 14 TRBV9 CASSPQGRREKLFF TGTGCCAGCAGCCCACAGGGGCGGAGGGAAAAACTGTTTTTT
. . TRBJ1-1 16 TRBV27 CASRPRSQGSNTEAFF TGTGCCAGCAGGCCTCGTTCACAGGGATCGAACACTGAAGCTTTCTTT
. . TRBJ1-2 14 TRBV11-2 CASSLPGGSGGYTF TGTGCCAGCAGCCTCCCGGGAGGGAGCGGTGGCTACACCTTC
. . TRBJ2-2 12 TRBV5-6 CASSGGPGELFF TGTGCCAGCAGCGGAGGACCCGGGGAGCTGTTTTTT
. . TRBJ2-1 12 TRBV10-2 CASSERTGEQFF TGCGCCAGCAGTGAGAGGACCGGTGAGCAGTTCTTC
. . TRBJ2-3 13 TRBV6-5 CASSLTYTDTQYF TGTGCCAGCAGCCTTACCTACACAGATACGCAGTATTTT
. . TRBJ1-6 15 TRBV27 CASTLMGSYNSPLHF TGTGCCAGCACCCTCATGGGCTCTTATAATTCACCCCTCCACTTT
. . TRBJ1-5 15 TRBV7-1 CASSLREISNQPQHF TGTGCCAGCAGCTTACGGGAAATTAGCAATCAGCCCCAGCATTTT
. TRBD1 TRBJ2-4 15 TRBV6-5 CASSYSGRGPNIQYF TGTGCCAGCAGTTACTCGGGCAGGGGGCCAAACATTCAGTACTTC
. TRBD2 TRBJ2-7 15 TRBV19 CASSPLAGDLTEQYF TGTGCCAGTAGCCCTCTAGCGGGAGATCTAACCGAGCAGTACTTC
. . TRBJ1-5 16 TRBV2 CASSLQGSRGNQPQHF TGTGCCAGCAGTCTCCAGGGTTCGAGGGGCAATCAGCCCCAGCATTTT
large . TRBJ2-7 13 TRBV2 CASTQGLAYEQYF TGTGCCAGCACCCAGGGGTTGGCCTACGAGCAGTACTTC
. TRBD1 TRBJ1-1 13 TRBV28 CASSLTGTAEAFF TGTGCCAGCAGTTTGACAGGGACCGCTGAAGCTTTCTTT
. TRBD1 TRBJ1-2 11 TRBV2 CASSGTGGNTF TGTGCCAGCAGTGGAACAGGGGGTAACACCTTC
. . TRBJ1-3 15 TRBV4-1 CASSQVGSRPGTIYF TGCGCCAGCAGCCAAGTCGGCAGCCGCCCCGGCACCATATATTTT
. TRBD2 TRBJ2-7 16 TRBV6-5 CASSYLSSGSTHEQYF TGTGCCAGCAGTTACCTTTCTAGCGGGAGTACCCACGAGCAGTACTTC
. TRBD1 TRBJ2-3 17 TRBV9 CASSVGVGQGVTDTQYF TGTGCCAGCAGCGTAGGGGTAGGACAGGGCGTCACAGATACGCAGTATTTT
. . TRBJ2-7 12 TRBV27 CASKTGAYEQYF TGTGCCAGCAAGACAGGAGCCTACGAGCAGTACTTC
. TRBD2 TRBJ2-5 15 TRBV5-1 CASSFGLAGGETQYF TGCGCCAGCAGCTTCGGCCTAGCGGGTGGAGAGACCCAGTACTTC
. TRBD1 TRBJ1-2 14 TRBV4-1 CASSHGQGDYGYTF TGCGCCAGCAGCCATGGACAGGGCGACTATGGCTACACCTTC
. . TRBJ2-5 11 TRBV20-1 CSAPSVETQYF TGCAGTGCACCTTCCGTGGAGACCCAGTACTTC
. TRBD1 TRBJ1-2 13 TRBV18 CASFPGQGYGYTF TGTGCCAGCTTTCCGGGACAGGGCTATGGCTACACCTTC